This T cell receptor (beta chain) came from a study of technical replicates of blood from a few donors. This CDR3 is 18 amino acids long. Trimming shortened V by 0 bases and J by 0 bases, and 15 bases separated the two germline ends. In germline, CDR1 is SGHDT, CDR2 YYEEEE. This clone occurred once. TCRdb keeps only in-frame clones here, not all; method: immunoSEQ multiplex PCR. Here the sample spans 95,000 to 100,000 clones, approximately 96% being singletons. This chain connects TRBV5-6 to TRBJ1-4; D unresolved. Material: T cells isolated from PBMCs. The receptor was derived from a human donor in good health. The CDR3, as DNA: TGTGCCAGCAGCTTGGACGGAAGTGTAGCTGCAACTAATGAAAAACTGTTTTTT. Translating it yields CASSLDGSVAATNEKLFF. The complete variable domain, with remaining parts taken from reference TRBV5-6 and TRBJ1-4, reads DAGVTQSPTHLIKTRGQQVTLRCSPKSGHDTVSWYQQALGQGPQFIFQYYEEEERQRGNFPDRFSGHQFPNYSSELNVNALLLGDSALYLCASSLDGSVAATNEKLFFGSGTQLSVL.